Listed below are T cell receptor beta chains from one sample, sequenced in a study of T cells in localized non-small cell lung cancer. Sequencing was performed with immunoSEQ multiplex PCR; in TCRdb, only in-frame clones are kept and a portion is missing. The repertoire consists of 60,000 to 75,000 clones, with approximately 84% occurring once and the leading ten covering around an eighth. The sample was peripheral blood, taken before any cancer treatment. The receptors derive from a female donor of 60 years or more with stage I lung adenocarcinoma. Each CDR3 is given with its conserved first and last residue. Fields, in order: clone size, D gene, CDR3 length, J gene, V gene, CDR3 DNA, CDR3 protein. A D gene is named only where the DNA matches it firmly. Clone size is shown for a subset of rows, as once, few, many or a class of expanded clone.

clone_size: -
d_call: -
cdr3_length: 14
j_call: TRBJ2-1
v_call: TRBV11-2
cdr3_nt: TGTGCCAGCAGCTTATGGTTCCAAAGGAATGAGCAGTTCTTC
cdr3_aa: CASSLWFQRNEQFF

clone_size: -
d_call: TRBD2
cdr3_length: 15
j_call: TRBJ2-3
v_call: TRBV7-6
cdr3_nt: TGTGCCAGCAGTCGGGGCGGGAGGGACACAGATACGCAGTATTTT
cdr3_aa: CASSRGGRDTDTQYF

clone_size: once
d_call: -
cdr3_length: 12
j_call: TRBJ2-2
v_call: TRBV6-5
cdr3_nt: TGTGCCAGCAGGTCTCTTGGTGGGGAGCTGTTTTTT
cdr3_aa: CASRSLGGELFF

clone_size: -
d_call: -
cdr3_length: 14
j_call: TRBJ2-5
v_call: TRBV11-2
cdr3_nt: TGTGCCAGCAGCTTATCAGGGGTCCAAGAGACCCAGTACTTC
cdr3_aa: CASSLSGVQETQYF

clone_size: few
d_call: -
cdr3_length: 14
j_call: TRBJ2-4
v_call: TRBV5-8
cdr3_nt: TGTGCCAGCAGCTTTGGAGGAGCCAAAAACATTCAGTACTTC
cdr3_aa: CASSFGGAKNIQYF

clone_size: once
d_call: -
cdr3_length: 14
j_call: TRBJ1-2
v_call: TRBV15
cdr3_nt: TGTGCCACCAGCAGAGATCTCGGGCCCGAGGTCTACACCTTC
cdr3_aa: CATSRDLGPEVYTF

clone_size: -
d_call: -
cdr3_length: 16
j_call: TRBJ1-2
v_call: TRBV4-2
cdr3_nt: TGTGCCAGCAGCCAAGTGTTTGGAAGTTCCCTCTATGGCTACACCTTC
cdr3_aa: CASSQVFGSSLYGYTF

clone_size: few
d_call: TRBD2
cdr3_length: 16
j_call: TRBJ2-5
v_call: TRBV7-9
cdr3_nt: TGTGCCAGCAGCTTCACTTCCGGGACTAGCGGACTGACCCAGTACTTC
cdr3_aa: CASSFTSGTSGLTQYF

clone_size: -
d_call: TRBD2
cdr3_length: 17
j_call: TRBJ2-3
v_call: TRBV7-3
cdr3_nt: TGTGCCAGCAGCAGAGGGACTAGCGGGAGTAGAACAGATACGCAGTATTTT
cdr3_aa: CASSRGTSGSRTDTQYF

clone_size: few
d_call: -
cdr3_length: 17
j_call: TRBJ2-2
v_call: TRBV27
cdr3_nt: TGTGCCAGCAGTTTGTTTTGGCGGCCAGGGGACACCGGGGAGCTGTTTTTT
cdr3_aa: CASSLFWRPGDTGELFF

clone_size: -
d_call: -
cdr3_length: 13
j_call: TRBJ1-5
v_call: TRBV30
cdr3_nt: TGTGCCTGGAGCAGACAGGTTGATCAGCCCCAGCATTTT
cdr3_aa: CAWSRQVDQPQHF

clone_size: few
d_call: -
cdr3_length: 16
j_call: TRBJ1-1
v_call: TRBV30
cdr3_nt: TGTGCCTGGAGTCTGGCAGGGCCGCACATGAACACTGAAGCTTTCTTT
cdr3_aa: CAWSLAGPHMNTEAFF

clone_size: -
d_call: -
cdr3_length: 18
j_call: TRBJ2-7
v_call: TRBV11-2
cdr3_nt: TGTGCCAGCAGCCAGAGATCGACAGTTTTTGAGAGCTCCTACGAGCAGTACTTC
cdr3_aa: CASSQRSTVFESSYEQYF

clone_size: -
d_call: -
cdr3_length: 13
j_call: TRBJ1-2
v_call: TRBV6-5
cdr3_nt: TGTGCCAGCAGTCCAAACATGGGCTATGGCTACACCTTC
cdr3_aa: CASSPNMGYGYTF

clone_size: -
d_call: TRBD2
cdr3_length: 16
j_call: TRBJ2-3
v_call: TRBV2
cdr3_nt: TGTGCCAGCAGTGAGACTAGCTTTCGGGGCACAGATACGCAGTATTTT
cdr3_aa: CASSETSFRGTDTQYF

clone_size: -
d_call: -
cdr3_length: 13
j_call: TRBJ1-2
v_call: TRBV6-5
cdr3_nt: TGTGCCAGCAGTTATGGGGCGGCGAGGGGCTACACCTTC
cdr3_aa: CASSYGAARGYTF

clone_size: once
d_call: TRBD2
cdr3_length: 17
j_call: TRBJ2-1
v_call: TRBV9
cdr3_nt: TGTGCCAGCACCTCGTCCGGTCCGGGACTAGGATCCAATGAGCAGTTCTTC
cdr3_aa: CASTSSGPGLGSNEQFF

clone_size: -
d_call: TRBD1
cdr3_length: 15
j_call: TRBJ2-7
v_call: TRBV5-5
cdr3_nt: TGTGCCAGCAGCACCGGGACAGGGGCAATCTACGAGCAGTACTTC
cdr3_aa: CASSTGTGAIYEQYF

clone_size: -
d_call: -
cdr3_length: 14
j_call: TRBJ2-7
v_call: TRBV7-2
cdr3_nt: TGTGCCAGCAGCTTGAGGCAGGGACCCTACGAGCAGTACTTC
cdr3_aa: CASSLRQGPYEQYF

clone_size: few
d_call: -
cdr3_length: 15
j_call: TRBJ2-6
v_call: TRBV5-1
cdr3_nt: TGCGCCACCCAGGACAGACCCTCTGGGGCCAACGTCCTGACTTTC
cdr3_aa: CATQDRPSGANVLTF

clone_size: few
d_call: -
cdr3_length: 9
j_call: TRBJ1-2
v_call: TRBV29-1
cdr3_nt: TGCAGCGTCGATAATGGCTACACCTTC
cdr3_aa: CSVDNGYTF

clone_size: -
d_call: TRBD2
cdr3_length: 16
j_call: TRBJ2-7
v_call: TRBV9
cdr3_nt: TGTGCCAGCAGCATAGGGGCTAGCGGGATTGCCTACGAGCAGTACTTC
cdr3_aa: CASSIGASGIAYEQYF

clone_size: -
d_call: -
cdr3_length: 16
j_call: TRBJ1-6
v_call: TRBV13
cdr3_nt: TGTGCCAGCAGCGAAAGGACCTCTTTCCGGAGTTCACCCCTCCACTTT
cdr3_aa: CASSERTSFRSSPLHF

clone_size: -
d_call: TRBD2
cdr3_length: 17
j_call: TRBJ2-2
v_call: TRBV5-4
cdr3_nt: TGTGCCAGCAGCCCCACTAGCGGGAGGGCCCTCACCGGGGAGCTGTTTTTT
cdr3_aa: CASSPTSGRALTGELFF

clone_size: -
d_call: -
cdr3_length: 12
j_call: TRBJ1-2
v_call: TRBV11-2
cdr3_nt: TGTGCCAGCAGCCCAGGAGACTATGGCTACACCTTC
cdr3_aa: CASSPGDYGYTF

clone_size: -
d_call: -
cdr3_length: 14
j_call: TRBJ1-4
v_call: TRBV4-1
cdr3_nt: TGCGCCAGCAGCCCGGTGGGGGGCGAGGAAAAACTGTTTTTT
cdr3_aa: CASSPVGGEEKLFF

clone_size: -
d_call: -
cdr3_length: 10
j_call: TRBJ2-3
v_call: TRBV20-1
cdr3_nt: TGCAGTCTTGACACAGATACGCAGTATTTT
cdr3_aa: CSLDTDTQYF

clone_size: few
d_call: -
cdr3_length: 13
j_call: TRBJ1-1
v_call: TRBV6-1
cdr3_nt: TGTGCCAGCACTCTCACTTTGAACACTGAAGCTTTCTTT
cdr3_aa: CASTLTLNTEAFF

clone_size: -
d_call: -
cdr3_length: 14
j_call: TRBJ2-3
v_call: TRBV5-1
cdr3_nt: TGCGCCAGCAGCCGACAGCAGAGCACAGATACGCAGTATTTT
cdr3_aa: CASSRQQSTDTQYF

clone_size: -
d_call: TRBD2
cdr3_length: 14
j_call: TRBJ2-3
v_call: TRBV10-3
cdr3_nt: TGTGCCATCAGTGAACTAGCGGGGACAGATACGCAGTATTTT
cdr3_aa: CAISELAGTDTQYF

clone_size: -
d_call: -
cdr3_length: 14
j_call: TRBJ2-3
v_call: TRBV27
cdr3_nt: TGTGCCAGCAGTCTCTCTTATTCGGGCGATACGCAGTATTTT
cdr3_aa: CASSLSYSGDTQYF

clone_size: -
d_call: TRBD1
cdr3_length: 14
j_call: TRBJ2-3
v_call: TRBV5-4
cdr3_nt: TGTGCCAGCAGCCACAGGGGATATACAGATACGCAGTATTTT
cdr3_aa: CASSHRGYTDTQYF

clone_size: -
d_call: TRBD2
cdr3_length: 16
j_call: TRBJ2-5
v_call: TRBV9
cdr3_nt: TGTGCCAGCAGCCCGGGGACTAGCGGGGGCCGGGGGACCCAGTACTTC
cdr3_aa: CASSPGTSGGRGTQYF

clone_size: -
d_call: -
cdr3_length: 16
j_call: TRBJ1-4
v_call: TRBV7-2
cdr3_nt: TGTGCCAGCAGCTTGTATTTGGACAGTATGGGGGGAGGTCTGTTTTTT
cdr3_aa: CASSLYLDSMGGGLFF

clone_size: -
d_call: -
cdr3_length: 16
j_call: TRBJ2-1
v_call: TRBV5-1
cdr3_nt: TGCGCCAGCAGCTTGGCCAGACAGGAGATCACTAATGAGCAGTTCTTC
cdr3_aa: CASSLARQEITNEQFF

clone_size: once
d_call: -
cdr3_length: 14
j_call: TRBJ2-5
v_call: TRBV7-6
cdr3_nt: TGTGCCAGCAGCTTACGGCTAGCAGAGGCGGCCCAGTACTTC
cdr3_aa: CASSLRLAEAAQYF

clone_size: -
d_call: -
cdr3_length: 14
j_call: TRBJ2-7
v_call: TRBV7-9
cdr3_nt: TGTGCCAGCAGCAACACAGGTACCTCCTACGAGCAGTACTTC
cdr3_aa: CASSNTGTSYEQYF

clone_size: once
d_call: -
cdr3_length: 13
j_call: TRBJ1-1
v_call: TRBV5-6
cdr3_nt: TGTGCCAGCAGCTCCAGTGATTTCTCTGAAGCTTTCTTT
cdr3_aa: CASSSSDFSEAFF

clone_size: -
d_call: -
cdr3_length: 14
j_call: TRBJ2-7
v_call: TRBV2
cdr3_nt: TGTGCCAGCAGAGGGGACTCTCAGGCAGGCGAGCAGTACTTC
cdr3_aa: CASRGDSQAGEQYF

clone_size: -
d_call: -
cdr3_length: 16
j_call: TRBJ2-1
v_call: TRBV28
cdr3_nt: TGTGCCAGCAGTTTAGGCACGGCGTCGAGCTACAATGAGCAGTTCTTC
cdr3_aa: CASSLGTASSYNEQFF

clone_size: -
d_call: TRBD2
cdr3_length: 18
j_call: TRBJ2-2
v_call: TRBV5-6
cdr3_nt: TGTGCCAGCAGCGTACTAAAGCGGGAGACGCGGAACACCGGGGAGCTGTTTTTT
cdr3_aa: CASSVLKRETRNTGELFF

clone_size: few
d_call: -
cdr3_length: 12
j_call: TRBJ1-1
v_call: TRBV29-1
cdr3_nt: TGCAGCGGGGACAAGCTGAACACTGAAGCTTTCTTT
cdr3_aa: CSGDKLNTEAFF

clone_size: -
d_call: -
cdr3_length: 18
j_call: TRBJ2-1
v_call: TRBV27
cdr3_nt: TGTGCCAGCAGTTTAAACCCCCTATTTGAGAGGGGTGTCAATGAGCAGTTCTTC
cdr3_aa: CASSLNPLFERGVNEQFF

clone_size: once
d_call: TRBD1
cdr3_length: 17
j_call: TRBJ1-2
v_call: TRBV2
cdr3_nt: TGTGCCAGCACTACCAGGCCTTTGGGACAGATAAACTATGGCTACACCTTC
cdr3_aa: CASTTRPLGQINYGYTF

clone_size: -
d_call: -
cdr3_length: 11
j_call: TRBJ2-5
v_call: TRBV5-1
cdr3_nt: TGCGCCAGCAGCCGCTTAGAGACCCAGTACTTC
cdr3_aa: CASSRLETQYF

clone_size: -
d_call: -
cdr3_length: 13
j_call: TRBJ2-7
v_call: TRBV5-6
cdr3_nt: TGTGCCAGCAGCCAAAGACAGGACTACGAGCAGTACTTC
cdr3_aa: CASSQRQDYEQYF

clone_size: -
d_call: -
cdr3_length: 16
j_call: TRBJ1-6
v_call: TRBV30
cdr3_nt: TGTGCCTGGAATGCGGGACAACGGGCTGGTAATTCACCCCTCCACTTT
cdr3_aa: CAWNAGQRAGNSPLHF

clone_size: -
d_call: TRBD2
cdr3_length: 16
j_call: TRBJ2-1
v_call: TRBV9
cdr3_nt: TGTGCCAGCAGCGTGACAAAAGCGGGAGTTAAAAATGAGCAGTTCTTC
cdr3_aa: CASSVTKAGVKNEQFF

clone_size: -
d_call: -
cdr3_length: 15
j_call: TRBJ2-3
v_call: TRBV9
cdr3_nt: TGTGCCAGCAGCCCGGTGACGGTCAGCACAGATACGCAGTATTTT
cdr3_aa: CASSPVTVSTDTQYF

clone_size: few
d_call: TRBD1
cdr3_length: 17
j_call: TRBJ2-1
v_call: TRBV5-1
cdr3_nt: TGCGCCAGCAGCCCAAGCTCCACAGGGGTTTCCTACAATGAGCAGTTCTTC
cdr3_aa: CASSPSSTGVSYNEQFF

clone_size: once
d_call: TRBD1
cdr3_length: 14
j_call: TRBJ1-5
v_call: TRBV18
cdr3_nt: TGTGCCAGCTCCGCCAGGGGGCTAGATCAGCCCCAGCATTTT
cdr3_aa: CASSARGLDQPQHF

clone_size: -
d_call: -
cdr3_length: 15
j_call: TRBJ1-5
v_call: TRBV4-1
cdr3_nt: TGCGCCAGCAGCCAAGGCAGACAGGAGGGTCAGCCCCAGCATTTT
cdr3_aa: CASSQGRQEGQPQHF

clone_size: few
d_call: -
cdr3_length: 17
j_call: TRBJ2-4
v_call: TRBV5-6
cdr3_nt: TGTGCCAGCAGCACCCCTTTAAAGGGGCTAGCCAAAAACATTCAGTACTTC
cdr3_aa: CASSTPLKGLAKNIQYF